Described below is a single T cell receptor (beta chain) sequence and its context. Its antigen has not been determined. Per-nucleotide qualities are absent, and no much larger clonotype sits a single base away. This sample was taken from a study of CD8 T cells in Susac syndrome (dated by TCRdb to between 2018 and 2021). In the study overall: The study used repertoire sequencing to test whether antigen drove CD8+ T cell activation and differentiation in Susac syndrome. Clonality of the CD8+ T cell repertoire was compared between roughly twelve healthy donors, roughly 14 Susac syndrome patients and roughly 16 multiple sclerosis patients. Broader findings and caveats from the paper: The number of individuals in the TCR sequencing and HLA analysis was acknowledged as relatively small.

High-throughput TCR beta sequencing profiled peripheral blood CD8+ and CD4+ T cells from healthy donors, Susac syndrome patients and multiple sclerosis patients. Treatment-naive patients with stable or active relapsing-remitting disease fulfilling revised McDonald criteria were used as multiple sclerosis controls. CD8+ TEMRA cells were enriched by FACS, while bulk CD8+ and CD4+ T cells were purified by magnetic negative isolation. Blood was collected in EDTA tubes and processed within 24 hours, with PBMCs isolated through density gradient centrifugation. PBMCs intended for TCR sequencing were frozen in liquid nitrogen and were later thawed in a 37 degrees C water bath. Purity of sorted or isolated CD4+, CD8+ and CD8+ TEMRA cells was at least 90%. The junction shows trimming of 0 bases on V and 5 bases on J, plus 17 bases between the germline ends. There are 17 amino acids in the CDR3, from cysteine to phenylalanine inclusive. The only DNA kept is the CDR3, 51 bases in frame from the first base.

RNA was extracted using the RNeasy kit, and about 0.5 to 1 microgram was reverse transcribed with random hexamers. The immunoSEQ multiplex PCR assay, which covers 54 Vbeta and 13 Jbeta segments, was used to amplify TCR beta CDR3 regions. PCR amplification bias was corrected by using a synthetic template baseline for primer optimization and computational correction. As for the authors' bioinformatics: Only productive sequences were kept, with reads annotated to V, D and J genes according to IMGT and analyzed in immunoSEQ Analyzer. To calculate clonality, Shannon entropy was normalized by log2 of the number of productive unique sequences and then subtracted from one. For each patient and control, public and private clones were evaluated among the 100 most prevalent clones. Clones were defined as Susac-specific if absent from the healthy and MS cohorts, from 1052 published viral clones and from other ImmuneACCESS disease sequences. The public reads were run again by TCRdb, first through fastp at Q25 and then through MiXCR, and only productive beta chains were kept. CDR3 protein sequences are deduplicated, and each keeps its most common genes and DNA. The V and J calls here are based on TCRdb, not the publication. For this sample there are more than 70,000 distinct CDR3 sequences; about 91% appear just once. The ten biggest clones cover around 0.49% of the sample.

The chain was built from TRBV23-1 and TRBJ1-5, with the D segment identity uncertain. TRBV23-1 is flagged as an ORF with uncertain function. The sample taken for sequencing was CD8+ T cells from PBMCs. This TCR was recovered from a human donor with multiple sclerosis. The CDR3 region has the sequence CASSQSFGRPGDQPQHF. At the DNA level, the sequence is TGCGCCAGCAGTCAATCGTTTGGCAGACCTGGGGATCAGCCCCAGCATTTT.